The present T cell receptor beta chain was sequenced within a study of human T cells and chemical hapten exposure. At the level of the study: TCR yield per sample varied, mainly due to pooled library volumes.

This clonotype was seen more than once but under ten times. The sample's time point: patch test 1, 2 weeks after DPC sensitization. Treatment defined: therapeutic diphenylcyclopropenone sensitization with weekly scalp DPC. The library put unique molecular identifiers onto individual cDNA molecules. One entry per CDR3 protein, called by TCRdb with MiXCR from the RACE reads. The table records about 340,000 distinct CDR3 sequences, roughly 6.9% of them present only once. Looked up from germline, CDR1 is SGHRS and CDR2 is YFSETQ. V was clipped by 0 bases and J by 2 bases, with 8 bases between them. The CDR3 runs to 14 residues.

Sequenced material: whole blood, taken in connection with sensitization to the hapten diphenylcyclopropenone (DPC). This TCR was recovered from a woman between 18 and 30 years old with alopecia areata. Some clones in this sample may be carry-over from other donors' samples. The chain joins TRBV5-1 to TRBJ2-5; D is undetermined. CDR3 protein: CASSLVGEQETQYF. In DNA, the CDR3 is TGCGCCAGCAGCTTGGTTGGGGAACAAGAGACCCAGTACTTC.